The T cell receptor beta chain under discussion was sequenced for a study of a mutant IDH1 vaccine in newly diagnosed glioma. Study in general: Vaccinations were initiated 4-6 weeks following radiotherapy alone, or were given together with temozolomide cycles.

This clone came up a few times. The target antigen is unknown. Time point of the sample: week 5, during vaccination. One vaccine dose held 300 ug of mutant IDH1 20-mer peptide and came with topical imiquimod. Deletions cut 7 bases from V and 6 bases from J, with 12 bases between. The CDR3 is 13 amino acids. The germline gives CDR1 MGHRA, CDR2 YSYEKL. Clones were read by immunoSEQ multiplex PCR, and TCRdb kept only the in-frame ones, dropping some. Here the sample spans about 25,000 clones, approximately 80% being singletons. The specimen comprised PBMCs, sampled from a glioma patient whose treatment included an IDH1 peptide vaccine. The V call is TRBV4-1, the J call TRBJ2-2; D uncertain. This receptor was identified in a man aged 40-50 years with glioma. The CDR3 spells CASTQRGSGELFF. CDR3 coding DNA: TGCGCCAGCACCCAGAGAGGTTCCGGGGAGCTGTTTTTT.